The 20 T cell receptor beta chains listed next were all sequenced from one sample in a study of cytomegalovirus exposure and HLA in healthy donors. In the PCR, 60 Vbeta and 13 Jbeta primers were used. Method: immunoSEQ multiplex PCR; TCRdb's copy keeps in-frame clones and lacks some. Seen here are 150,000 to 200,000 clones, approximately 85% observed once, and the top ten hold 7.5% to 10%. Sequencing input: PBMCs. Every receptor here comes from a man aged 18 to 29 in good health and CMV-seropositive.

CDR3 region: CASSPGDRGKRVDGYTF. CDR3 DNA: TGTGCCAGCTCACCGGGGGACAGGGGCAAGCGGGTGGATGGCTACACCTTC. The chain employs TRBV18 and TRBJ1-2, with 10 positions matching TRBD1. This CDR3 spans 17 amino acids. Germline V CDR1 and CDR2: KGHSH, LQKENI. Trimming took 3 bases from V and 6 from J; bases not matched to a gene: 13. Using reference TRBV18 and TRBJ1-2 for the parts outside the CDR3, the full variable domain is NAGVMQNPRHLVRRRGQEARLRCSPMKGHSHVYWYRQLPEEGLKFMVYLQKENIIDESGMPKERFSAEFPKEGPSILRIQQVVRGDSAAYFCASSPGDRGKRVDGYTFGSGTRLTVV.

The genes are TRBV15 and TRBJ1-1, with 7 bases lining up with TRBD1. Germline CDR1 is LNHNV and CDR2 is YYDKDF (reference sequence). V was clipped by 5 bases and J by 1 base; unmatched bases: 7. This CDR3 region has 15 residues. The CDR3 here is CATSAPGTANTEAFF. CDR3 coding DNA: TGTGCCACCAGCGCCCCCGGGACAGCGAACACTGAAGCTTTCTTT.

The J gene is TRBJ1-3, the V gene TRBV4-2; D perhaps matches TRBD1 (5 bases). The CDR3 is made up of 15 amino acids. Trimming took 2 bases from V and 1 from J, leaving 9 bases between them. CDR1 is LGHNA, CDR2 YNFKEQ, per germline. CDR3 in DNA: TGTGCCAGCAGCCAACCAGGACAATCTGGAAACACCATATATTTT. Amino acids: CASSQPGQSGNTIYF.

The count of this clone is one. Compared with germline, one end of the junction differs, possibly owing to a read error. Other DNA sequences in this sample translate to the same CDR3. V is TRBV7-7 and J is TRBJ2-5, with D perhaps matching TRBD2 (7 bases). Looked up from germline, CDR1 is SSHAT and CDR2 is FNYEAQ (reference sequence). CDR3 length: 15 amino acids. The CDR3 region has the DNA TGTGCTAGCAGCTTAGCGTCCGGGGGGCGAGAGACCCAGTACTTC. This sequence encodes CASSLASGGRETQYF.

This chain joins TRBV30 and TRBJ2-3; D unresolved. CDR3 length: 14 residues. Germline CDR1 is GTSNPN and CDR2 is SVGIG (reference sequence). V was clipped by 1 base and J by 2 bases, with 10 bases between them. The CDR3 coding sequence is TGTGCCTGGAGTGGTACAGCCTACACAGATACGCAGTATTTT. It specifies CAWSGTAYTDTQYF.

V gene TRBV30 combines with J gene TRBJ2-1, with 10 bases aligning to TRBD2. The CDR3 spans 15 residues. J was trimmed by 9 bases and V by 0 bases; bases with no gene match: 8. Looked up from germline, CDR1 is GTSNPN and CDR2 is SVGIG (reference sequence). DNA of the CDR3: TGTGCCTGGAGTGTTAAAGCGGGGGGGCCGGTTGAGCAGTTCTTC. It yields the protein CAWSVKAGGPVEQFF.

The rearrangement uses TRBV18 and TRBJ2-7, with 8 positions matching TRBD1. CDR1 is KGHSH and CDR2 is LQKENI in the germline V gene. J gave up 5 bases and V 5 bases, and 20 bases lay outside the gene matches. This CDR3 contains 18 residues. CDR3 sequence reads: CASSKAQGAQGNLNEQYF. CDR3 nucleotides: TGTGCCAGCTCAAAGGCGCAGGGGGCGCAGGGTAATCTGAACGAGCAGTACTTC.

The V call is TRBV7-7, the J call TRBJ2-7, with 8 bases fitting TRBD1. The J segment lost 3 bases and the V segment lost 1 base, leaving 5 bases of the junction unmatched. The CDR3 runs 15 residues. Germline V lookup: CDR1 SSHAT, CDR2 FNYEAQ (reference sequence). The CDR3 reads CASSLGTGHFYEQYF. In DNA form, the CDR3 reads TGTGCCAGCAGCTTAGGGACAGGGCATTTCTACGAGCAGTACTTC. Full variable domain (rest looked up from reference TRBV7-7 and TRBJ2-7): GAGVSQSPRYKVTKRGQDVTLRCDPISSHATLYWYQQALGQGPEFLTYFNYEAQPDKSGLPSDRFSAERPEGSISTLTIQRTEQRDSAMYRCASSLGTGHFYEQYFGPGTRLTVT.

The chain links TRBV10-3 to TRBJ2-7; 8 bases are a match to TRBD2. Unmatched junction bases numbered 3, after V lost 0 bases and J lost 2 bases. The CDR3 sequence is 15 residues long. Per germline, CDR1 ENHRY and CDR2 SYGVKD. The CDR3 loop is CAISESLAGTYEQYF. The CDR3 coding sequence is TGTGCCATCAGTGAGTCGTTAGCGGGGACCTACGAGCAGTACTTC.

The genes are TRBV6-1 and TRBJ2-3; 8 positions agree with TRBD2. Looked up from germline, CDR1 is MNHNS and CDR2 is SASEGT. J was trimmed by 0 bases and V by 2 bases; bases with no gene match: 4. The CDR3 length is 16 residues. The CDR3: CASSESGGLSTDTQYF. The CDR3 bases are TGTGCCAGCAGTGAAAGCGGGGGCCTAAGCACAGATACGCAGTATTTT.

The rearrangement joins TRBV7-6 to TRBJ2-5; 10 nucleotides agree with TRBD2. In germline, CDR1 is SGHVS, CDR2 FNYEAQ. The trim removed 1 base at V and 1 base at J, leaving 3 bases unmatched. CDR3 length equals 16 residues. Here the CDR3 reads CASSLGASGGQETQYF. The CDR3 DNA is TGTGCCAGCAGCTTAGGCGCTAGCGGGGGCCAAGAGACCCAGTACTTC.

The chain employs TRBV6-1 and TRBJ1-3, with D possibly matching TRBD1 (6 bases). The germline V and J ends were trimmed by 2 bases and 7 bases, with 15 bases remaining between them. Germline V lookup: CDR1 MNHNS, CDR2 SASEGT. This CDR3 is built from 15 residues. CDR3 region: CASSELSQGSNTIYF. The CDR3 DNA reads TGTGCCAGCAGTGAACTGTCGCAGGGGAGTAACACCATATATTTT.

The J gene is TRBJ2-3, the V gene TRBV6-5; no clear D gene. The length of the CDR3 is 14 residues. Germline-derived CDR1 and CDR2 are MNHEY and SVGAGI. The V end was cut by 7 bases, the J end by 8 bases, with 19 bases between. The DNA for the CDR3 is TGTGCCAGCAACCCCTTAGCCTCTCTTGGTACGCAGTATTTT. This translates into CASNPLASLGTQYF.

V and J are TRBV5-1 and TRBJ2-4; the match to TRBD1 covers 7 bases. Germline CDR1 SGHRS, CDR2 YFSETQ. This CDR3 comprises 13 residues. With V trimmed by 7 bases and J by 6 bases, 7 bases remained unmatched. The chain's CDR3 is CASGLGQINIQYF. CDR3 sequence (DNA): TGCGCCAGCGGACTGGGACAGATAAACATTCAGTACTTC.

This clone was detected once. In DNA form, the CDR3 reads TGTGCCAGCTCACTGAACAGGGTCGGGAATTCACCCCTCCACTTT. Protein sequence: CASSLNRVGNSPLHF. This rearrangement joins TRBV18 to TRBJ1-6, with D possibly matching TRBD1 (6 bases). Between the trimmed V and J ends, which lost 4 bases and 7 bases, there was a span of 14 bases. Germline CDR1 and CDR2: KGHSH and LQKENI. CDR3 size: 15 residues.

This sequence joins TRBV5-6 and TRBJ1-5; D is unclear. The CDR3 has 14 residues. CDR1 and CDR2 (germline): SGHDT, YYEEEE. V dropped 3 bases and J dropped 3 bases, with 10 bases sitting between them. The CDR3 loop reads CASSSPRSNQPQHF. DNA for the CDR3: TGTGCCAGCAGCTCCCCCAGATCCAATCAGCCCCAGCATTTT.

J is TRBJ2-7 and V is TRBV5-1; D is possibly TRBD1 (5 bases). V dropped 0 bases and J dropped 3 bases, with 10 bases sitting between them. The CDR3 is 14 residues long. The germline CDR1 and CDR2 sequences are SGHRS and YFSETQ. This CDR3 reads CASSLDRSRYEQYF. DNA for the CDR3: TGCGCCAGCAGCTTGGACAGGAGTCGCTACGAGCAGTACTTC.

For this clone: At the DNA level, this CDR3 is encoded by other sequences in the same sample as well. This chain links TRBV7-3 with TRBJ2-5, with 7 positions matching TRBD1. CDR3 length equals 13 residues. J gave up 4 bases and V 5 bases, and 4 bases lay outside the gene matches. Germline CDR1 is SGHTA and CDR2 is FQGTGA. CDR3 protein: CASSRGQGETQYF. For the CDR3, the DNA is TGTGCCAGCAGCAGGGGGCAGGGAGAGACCCAGTACTTC.

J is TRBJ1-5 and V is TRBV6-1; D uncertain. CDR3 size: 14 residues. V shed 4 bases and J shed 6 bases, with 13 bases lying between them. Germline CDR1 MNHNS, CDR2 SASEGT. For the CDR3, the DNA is TGTGCCAGCAGTGCCTGGCACGAGGGTCAGCCCCAGCATTTT. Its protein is CASSAWHEGQPQHF.

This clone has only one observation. The CDR3 spells CASAGLSYEQYF. The CDR3, as DNA: TGTGCCAGCGCGGGACTCTCCTACGAGCAGTACTTC. This rearrangement joins TRBV6-5 to TRBJ2-7, with D possibly being TRBD2 (6 bases). CDR1 is MNHEY and CDR2 is SVGAGI in the germline V gene. Trimming removed 8 bases from V and 0 bases from J, with 8 bases in between. The CDR3 is 12 residues long.